Below are 29 T cell receptor beta chains sequenced from a single sample in a study of T cells in Graves' hyperthyroidism and ophthalmopathy. Template material for amplifying TCR beta CDR3 regions consisted of RNA transcripts. The HTBI primer set drove a first-round RT-PCR of the TCR CDR3. Via MiXCR, TCRdb re-called the multiplex PCR reads, giving one row per CDR3 protein. The sample lists roughly 600,000 distinct CDR3 sequences; about 14% were seen once. Sequencing input: blood. Receptor source: a woman in her forties or fifties with Graves' ophthalmopathy.

This clonotype was observed many times. This rearrangement joins TRBV28 to TRBJ2-5, with D perhaps matching TRBD1 (7 bases). The CDR3 is 15 residues long. The V and J ends lost 6 bases and 3 bases respectively, with 17 bases between them. Germline values: CDR1 MDHEN, CDR2 SYDVKM. The CDR3 nucleotides read TGTGCCAGCAGGGGACTGACAGGGTTTGAAGAGACCCAGTACTTC. This codes for CASRGLTGFEETQYF.

This clonotype was seen at least ten times. The chain combines TRBV30 with TRBJ2-1; 12 bases line up with TRBD2. J lost 3 bases, V lost 0 bases, and 6 bases had no gene match. This CDR3 spans 17 amino acids. Germline CDR1 reads GTSNPN; CDR2 reads SVGIG (reference sequence). CDR3 coding DNA: TGTGCCTGGAGTGTGAAAGGACTAGCGGGATTCTACAATGAGCAGTTCTTC. This sequence encodes CAWSVKGLAGFYNEQFF.

This clonotype showed up just a few times. The chain is built from TRBV5-6 and TRBJ2-1, with D perhaps TRBD2 (5 bases). This CDR3 has 12 residues. Germline V lookup: CDR1 SGHDT, CDR2 YYEEEE. V lost 1 base and J 12 bases, leaving 11 bases between the germline ends. The CDR3 loop reads CASSLWGDMQFF. DNA of the CDR3: TGTGCCAGCAGCTTGTGGGGAGACATGCAGTTCTTC.

This clonotype was detected many times. The chain is built from TRBV12-3 or TRBV12-4 and TRBJ2-7, with TRBD1 matching 8 bases. This CDR3 is built from 14 residues. Losses at the gene ends were 6 bases for V and 3 bases for J; bases not matched to a gene: 7. In DNA form, the CDR3 reads TGTGCCAGCAGGCCGGGACAGGACCTCTACGAGCAGTACTTC. Translating gives CASRPGQDLYEQYF.

This sequence joins TRBV29-1 and TRBJ2-3, with D possibly TRBD1 on 6 matching bases. CDR3 size: 16 residues. Trimming removed 4 bases at V and 3 bases at J, with 20 bases between. The germline gives CDR1 SQVTM, CDR2 ANQGSEA. This CDR3 is CSVGGPVQIRTDTQYF. Here the CDR3 DNA reads TGCAGCGTTGGGGGGCCCGTCCAGATTCGTACAGATACGCAGTATTTT.

This clonotype was found many times. The rearrangement joins TRBV5-5 to TRBJ2-7, with 9 nucleotides matching TRBD1. The CDR3 extends over 15 amino acids. V gave up 3 bases and J gave up 0 bases; unmatched junction bases: 4. Germline values: CDR1 SGHKS, CDR2 YYEKEE (reference sequence). CDR3 protein: CASSSGTGNSYEQYF. CDR3 bases: TGTGCCAGCAGCTCGGGGACAGGGAACTCCTACGAGCAGTACTTC.

This clonotype occurred many times. The chain uses TRBV12-3 or TRBV12-4 and TRBJ2-7; D might be TRBD2 (6 bases). Trimming removed 6 bases from V and 6 bases from J, with 18 bases in between. This CDR3 contains 14 residues. This CDR3 reads CASRASAGRGEQYF. The CDR3 DNA is TGTGCCAGCAGGGCCAGTGCGGGGCGGGGCGAGCAGTACTTC.

The chain links TRBV18 to TRBJ1-2; 9 bases match TRBD1. V trimming: 3 bases; J trimming: 8 bases; junction bases outside the gene matches: 13. The CDR3 contains 16 residues. CDR1 and CDR2 from the germline V gene are KGHSH and LQKENI. CDR3 nucleotides: TGTGCCAGCTCACCCGTGGTGGGACAGGGACTTTCGGGCTACACCTTC. It specifies CASSPVVGQGLSGYTF.

The rearrangement uses TRBV12-3 or TRBV12-4 and TRBJ2-1, with TRBD2 matching 14 bases. The V segment lost 7 bases and the J segment 5 bases; nucleotides outside the gene matches: 4. The CDR3 loop spans 15 amino acids. This CDR3 reads CASNPGLAGDNEQFF. CDR3 nucleotides: TGTGCCAGCAACCCGGGACTAGCGGGGGACAATGAGCAGTTCTTC.

The sample holds many counts of this clonotype. V gene TRBV20-1 combines with J gene TRBJ2-7; 9 bases are shared with TRBD1. CDR1 is DFQATT and CDR2 is SNEGSKA in the germline V gene (reference sequence). The ends lost 7 bases at V and 2 bases at J; junction bases unmatched: 3. CDR3 length: 12 amino acids. The CDR3 DNA is TGCAGTGTGGGACAGGGAACCTACGAGCAGTACTTC. It specifies CSVGQGTYEQYF.

This clonotype appeared many times. This rearrangement joins TRBV11-2 to TRBJ2-5, with TRBD2 as a possible D gene (6 bases). V was cut by 5 bases and J by 5 bases, with 15 bases left in between. The CDR3 totals 14 residues. Germline V gives CDR1 SGHAT, CDR2 FQNNGV. The CDR3 sequence: CASSPRTMWETQYF. CDR3 bases: TGTGCCAGCAGCCCCAGGACTATGTGGGAGACCCAGTACTTC.

The rearrangement joins TRBV4-2 to TRBJ2-2; D perhaps matches TRBD1 (5 bases). Germline lookup yields CDR1 LGHNA and CDR2 YNFKEQ. The V and J ends lost 2 bases and 1 base respectively, with 14 bases between them. The CDR3 consists of 17 residues. The CDR3 reads CASSQRRGRVNTGELFF. The CDR3 nucleotides read TGTGCCAGCAGCCAAAGGCGAGGCAGGGTGAACACCGGGGAGCTGTTTTTT.

The chain couples TRBV4-3 to TRBJ1-1, with unresolved D. The CDR3 consists of 15 residues. Germline V gene lookup returns CDR1 LGHNA and CDR2 YSLEER. Trimming cost V 0 bases and J 3 bases, with 11 bases left between them. The DNA of the CDR3 is TGCGCCAGCAGCCAAGATTGGGATGTGGACACTGAAGCTTTCTTT. It is translated as CASSQDWDVDTEAFF.

A remark on this clonotype: A read error is likely, as this CDR3 ends without the conserved phenylalanine or tryptophan. The DNA of the CDR3 is TGTGCCAGCAGTACCCGGACTAGCTCCGGGGCCAACGTTCTGACTTCC. Amino acid sequence: CASSTRTSSGANVLTS. V and J are TRBV2 and TRBJ2-6, with 8 nucleotides matching TRBD2. CDR1 and CDR2 (germline): SNHLY, FYNNEI. The CDR3 has 16 residues.

At least ten counts were recorded for this clonotype. The rearrangement links TRBV2 to TRBJ2-7; 12 bases line up with TRBD1. CDR3 length equals 13 residues. The V gene's germline CDR1 is SNHLY and CDR2 FYNNEI. V lost 8 bases to trimming and J lost 6 bases; unmatched junction nucleotides: 5. The DNA for the CDR3 is TGTGCCAGCGCCGGGACAGGGGGCGCCGAGCAGTACTTC. This encodes CASAGTGGAEQYF.

The chain joins TRBV5-1 to TRBJ1-4; a weak D match, TRBD1 (6 bases). The ends were cut back, 6 bases at V and 10 bases at J, with 19 bases in the middle. Germline CDR1 reads SGHRS; CDR2 reads YFSETQ. The CDR3 has 14 residues. The CDR3 DNA reads as TGCGCCAGCAATAGGGGGTTGGAAGGTGGAAAACTGTTTTTT. This sequence encodes CASNRGLEGGKLFF. The full variable domain, rest sourced from reference TRBV5-1 and TRBJ1-4, is KAGVTQTPRYLIKTRGQQVTLSCSPISGHRSVSWYQQTPGQGLQFLFEYFSETQRNKGNFPGRFSGRQFSNSRSEMNVSTLELGDSALYLCASNRGLEGGKLFFGSGTQLSVL.

This clonotype came up many times. The CDR3 DNA follows: TGCAGTGCTCCCCTGGGGGGAGATACGCAGTATTTT. Encoded protein: CSAPLGGDTQYF. V gene TRBV20-1 combines with J gene TRBJ2-3, with D perhaps TRBD2 (6 bases). The CDR3 runs 12 residues. Germline lookup yields CDR1 DFQATT and CDR2 SNEGSKA (reference sequence). V gave up 5 bases and J gave up 5 bases, with 11 bases separating them.

The V gene is TRBV28, the J gene TRBJ1-3, with D perhaps matching TRBD1 (6 bases). The germline gives CDR1 MDHEN, CDR2 SYDVKM. The CDR3 has 15 residues. V was clipped by 5 bases and J by 1 base, with 12 bases between them. The CDR3 sequence is CASSLQGLSGNTIYF. In DNA, the CDR3 is TGTGCCAGCAGTCTACAGGGTCTGTCTGGAAACACCATATATTTT.

V usage is TRBV28 and J usage is TRBJ2-3; weak D call: TRBD1 (6 bases). V lost 6 bases to trimming and J lost 5 bases, with 18 bases between them. Germline V gives CDR1 MDHEN, CDR2 SYDVKM. CDR3 size: 15 residues. Here the CDR3 DNA reads TGTGCCAGCAGATCCTCCAGGGGAATGGAAGATACGCAGTATTTT. Amino acids: CASRSSRGMEDTQYF.

This clonotype has a count of ten or more. The chain combines TRBV11-2 with TRBJ2-1; D is possibly TRBD2 (5 bases). V was pared by 3 bases and J by 7 bases, with 13 bases between. Germline-derived CDR1 and CDR2 are SGHAT and FQNNGV. The CDR3 sequence is 14 residues long. The CDR3 bases are TGTGCCAGCAGCTTGGAGAGGGCCGGTAATGAGCAGTTCTTC. As protein: CASSLERAGNEQFF.

This clonotype was seen more than once but under ten times. The V and J genes are TRBV5-8 and TRBJ2-3; D unresolved. CDR3 length equals 14 residues. The ends were cut back, 2 bases at V and 2 bases at J, with 9 bases in the middle. CDR1 and CDR2 from the germline V gene are SGHTS and YDEGEE. CDR3 sequence (DNA): TGTGCCAGCAGCTTTTGGGGTTTCACAGATACGCAGTATTTT. Translated, it gives CASSFWGFTDTQYF.

About this clonotype: Given a much more abundant clone one base away, this may be a read error. This sequence joins TRBV6-2 or TRBV6-3 and TRBJ2-7; D remains ambiguous. From germline, CDR1 is MNHEY and CDR2 SVGEGT. The CDR3 runs 14 residues. V gave up 0 bases and J gave up 0 bases, with 6 bases separating them. The CDR3 region is CASSYSGNSYEQYF. CDR3 sequence (DNA): TGTGCCAGCAGTTACTCGGGGAACTCCTACGAGCAGTACTTC.

The table lists this clonotype with many counts. V usage is TRBV18 and J usage is TRBJ2-1, with 9 bases identical to TRBD2. The CDR3 runs to 18 residues. J gave up 0 bases and V 7 bases, and 13 bases lay outside the gene matches. The germline V gene encodes CDR1 KGHSH and CDR2 LQKENI. The CDR3 nucleotides are TGTGCCAGCTGGAAGACTAGCGGAGCCATAAGCTCCTACAATGAGCAGTTCTTC. Translated: CASWKTSGAISSYNEQFF. The whole variable domain, remainder taken from reference TRBV18 and TRBJ2-1, is NAGVMQNPRHLVRRRGQEARLRCSPMKGHSHVYWYRQLPEEGLKFMVYLQKENIIDESGMPKERFSAEFPKEGPSILRIQQVVRGDSAAYFCASWKTSGAISSYNEQFFGPGTRLTVL.

This clonotype has a count of ten or more. The rearrangement joins TRBV2 to TRBJ2-7; a weak D match, TRBD2 (5 bases). From germline, CDR1 is SNHLY and CDR2 FYNNEI. The CDR3 spans 13 residues. V shed 8 bases and J shed 2 bases, with 13 bases lying between them. CDR3: CASEGGGAYEQYF. CDR3 coding DNA: TGTGCCAGCGAAGGAGGCGGTGCCTACGAGCAGTACTTC.

There are many counts of this clonotype. The V gene is TRBV5-1, the J gene TRBJ2-1; D gene uncertain. Germline CDR1 SGHRS, CDR2 YFSETQ. V dropped 0 bases and J dropped 8 bases, with 9 bases sitting between them. The CDR3 runs 13 residues. The CDR3 here is CASSLGNMDEQFF. In nucleotides, the CDR3 is TGCGCCAGCAGCTTGGGCAACATGGATGAGCAGTTCTTC.

This clonotype was seen many times. The gene calls are TRBV3-1 and TRBJ1-4, with 7 bases fitting TRBD1. This CDR3 has 16 residues. V trimming: 0 bases; J trimming: 7 bases; junction bases outside the gene matches: 8. The V gene's germline CDR1 is LGHDT and CDR2 YNNKEL (reference sequence). The CDR3 DNA follows: TGTGCCAGCAGCCAAGAAGCGACAGGGTACCTTGAAAAACTGTTTTTT. As protein: CASSQEATGYLEKLFF.

This clonotype was observed many times. The CDR3 DNA sequence: TGCAGCGTCCCTTTCGGGAGGTCGGAGACCCAGTACTTC. It encodes CSVPFGRSETQYF. The chain has TRBV29-1 and TRBJ2-5, with 7 nucleotides matching TRBD2. The germline V gene has CDR1 SQVTM and CDR2 ANQGSEA. There are 13 residues in the CDR3. With 6 bases clipped from V and 5 bases from J, the junction kept 9 bases outside the gene matches.

Many counts were recorded for this clonotype. V gene TRBV28 combines with J gene TRBJ2-7, with 8 bases fitting TRBD2. Trimming cost V 5 bases and J 0 bases; bases outside gene matches: 6. The V gene's germline CDR1 is MDHEN and CDR2 SYDVKM. CDR3 length: 15 residues. DNA of the CDR3: TGTGCCAGCAGTACCGGGACTAGAAACTCCTACGAGCAGTACTTC. This encodes CASSTGTRNSYEQYF.

The gene calls are TRBV4-3 and TRBJ2-6; D not certain. Trimming took 4 bases from V and 0 from J, leaving 10 bases between them. CDR3 size: 16 residues. Looked up from germline, CDR1 is LGHNA and CDR2 is YSLEER. CDR3 in DNA: TGCGCCAGCAGCCCAGACGGTGGCTCTGGGGCCAACGTCCTGACTTTC. Translated: CASSPDGGSGANVLTF.